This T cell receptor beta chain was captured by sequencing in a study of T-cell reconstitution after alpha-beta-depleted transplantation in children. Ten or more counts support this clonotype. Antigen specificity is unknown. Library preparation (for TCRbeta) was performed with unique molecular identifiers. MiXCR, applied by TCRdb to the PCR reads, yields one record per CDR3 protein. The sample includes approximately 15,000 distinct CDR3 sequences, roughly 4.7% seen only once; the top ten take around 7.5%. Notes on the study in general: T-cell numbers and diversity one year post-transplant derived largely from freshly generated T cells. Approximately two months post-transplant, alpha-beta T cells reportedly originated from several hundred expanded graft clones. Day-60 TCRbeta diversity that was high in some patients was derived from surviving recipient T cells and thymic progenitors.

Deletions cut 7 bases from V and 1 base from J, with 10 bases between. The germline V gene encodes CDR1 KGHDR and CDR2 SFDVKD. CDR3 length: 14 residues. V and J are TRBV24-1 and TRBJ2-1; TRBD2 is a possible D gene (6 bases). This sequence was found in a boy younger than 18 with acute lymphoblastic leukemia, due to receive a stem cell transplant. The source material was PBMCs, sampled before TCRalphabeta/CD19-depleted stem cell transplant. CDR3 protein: CATRAGGSYNEQFF. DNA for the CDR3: TGTGCCACCAGGGCCGGGGGATCCTACAATGAGCAGTTCTTC.